The present TCR beta chain was sequenced within a study of OX40 agonist ivuxolimab in advanced cancers. As for the study in general: Patients treated during dose escalation were battling hepatocellular carcinoma, melanoma, renal cell or head and neck cancer.

The V and J ends lost 10 bases and 6 bases respectively, with 17 bases between them. The CDR3 loop spans 13 amino acids. Germline V gives CDR1 MNHEY, CDR2 SVGAGI. Study-level points and caveats: The work left the antigen specificity of expanded peripheral T cells undetermined. Dosing at 0.1 to 3.0 mg/kg was accompanied by clonal expansion of CD4+ and CD8+ blood T cells by week 6. Some patients without response likewise showed low normalized clonal expansion.

Sequenced by immunoSEQ multiplex PCR; TCRdb stores in-frame clones only, minus some. The sample has 80,000 or so clones; just under 90% are singletons. In regard to this clone: Its antigen is unidentified.

This chain joins TRBV6-5 and TRBJ2-3; D is perhaps TRBD1 (6 bases). The specimen comprised CD4+ or CD8+ T cells sorted from blood, sampled in a trial of the OX40 agonist ivuxolimab. This receptor was taken from an adult with an advanced solid tumor such as melanoma, head and neck, liver or kidney cancer. CDR3 in DNA: TGTGCCACGCAAAGTCAGGGGCTGGATACGCAGTATTTT. This translates into CATQSQGLDTQYF.